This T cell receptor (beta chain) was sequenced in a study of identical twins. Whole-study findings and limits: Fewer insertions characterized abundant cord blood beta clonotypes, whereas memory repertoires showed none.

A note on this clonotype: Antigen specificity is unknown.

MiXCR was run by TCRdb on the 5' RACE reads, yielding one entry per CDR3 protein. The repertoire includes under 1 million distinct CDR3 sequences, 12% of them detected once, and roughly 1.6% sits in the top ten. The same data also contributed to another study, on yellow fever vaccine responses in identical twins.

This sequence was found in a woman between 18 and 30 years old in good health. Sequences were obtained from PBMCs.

The CDR3 is CASSSTPNEQFF. In DNA form, the CDR3 reads TGCGCCAGCAGCTCAACTCCCAATGAGCAGTTCTTC. This sequence joins TRBV5-1 and TRBJ2-1; D is uncertain. The CDR3 consists of 12 residues. Germline loops: CDR1 SGHRS, CDR2 YFSETQ. The ends were cut back, 3 bases at V and 6 bases at J, with 7 bases in the middle.